The clone carrying this TCR beta chain was found a few times. Each CDR3 protein is one row after TCRdb ran MiXCR on the 5' RACE reads. The sample carries under 900,000 distinct CDR3 sequences, 18% recorded once. The J segment lost 4 bases and the V segment lost 4 bases, leaving 8 bases of the junction unmatched. The CDR3 consists of 14 residues. Germline V gene lookup returns CDR1 SGDLS and CDR2 YYNGEE. The data were taken from a study of identical twins. These data were also reused for a study on T cells expressing NK-cell markers.

Sequencing used PBMCs. This TCR derives from a woman in her late teens or twenties in good health. The chain recombines TRBV9 with TRBJ2-7; the match to TRBD1 covers 7 bases. CDR3 residues: CASSPRQGLYEQYF. CDR3 nucleotides: TGTGCCAGCAGCCCCAGACAGGGATTGTACGAGCAGTACTTC.